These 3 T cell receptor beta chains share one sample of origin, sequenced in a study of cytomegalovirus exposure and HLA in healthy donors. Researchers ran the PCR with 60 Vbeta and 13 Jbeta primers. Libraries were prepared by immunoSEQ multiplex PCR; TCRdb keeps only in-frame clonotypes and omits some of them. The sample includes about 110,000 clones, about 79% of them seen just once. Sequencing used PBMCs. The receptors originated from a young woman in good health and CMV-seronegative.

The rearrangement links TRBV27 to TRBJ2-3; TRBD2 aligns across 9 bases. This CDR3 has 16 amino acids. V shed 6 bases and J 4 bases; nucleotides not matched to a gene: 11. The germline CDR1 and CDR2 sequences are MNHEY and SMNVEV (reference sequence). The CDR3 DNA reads TGTGCCAGCAGCCCTAACTTAGCGGGAGTCCCAGATACGCAGTATTTT. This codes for CASSPNLAGVPDTQYF.

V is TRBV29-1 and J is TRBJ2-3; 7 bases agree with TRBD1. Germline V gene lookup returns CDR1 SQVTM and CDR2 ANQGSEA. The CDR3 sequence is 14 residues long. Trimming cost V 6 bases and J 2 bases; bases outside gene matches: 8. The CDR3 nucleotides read TGCAGCGTCGCCGGGACAGCCGTCACAGATACGCAGTATTTT. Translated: CSVAGTAVTDTQYF.

CDR3 DNA: TGTGCCAGCACCCTCACAGGGGGGCCTGGCGAGCAGTACTTC. Amino acids: CASTLTGGPGEQYF. The V gene is TRBV27, the J gene TRBJ2-7; TRBD1 matches at 8 bases. Germline V gene lookup returns CDR1 MNHEY and CDR2 SMNVEV (reference sequence). The CDR3 contains 14 residues. V lost 7 bases, J lost 6 bases, and 11 bases stayed unmatched.